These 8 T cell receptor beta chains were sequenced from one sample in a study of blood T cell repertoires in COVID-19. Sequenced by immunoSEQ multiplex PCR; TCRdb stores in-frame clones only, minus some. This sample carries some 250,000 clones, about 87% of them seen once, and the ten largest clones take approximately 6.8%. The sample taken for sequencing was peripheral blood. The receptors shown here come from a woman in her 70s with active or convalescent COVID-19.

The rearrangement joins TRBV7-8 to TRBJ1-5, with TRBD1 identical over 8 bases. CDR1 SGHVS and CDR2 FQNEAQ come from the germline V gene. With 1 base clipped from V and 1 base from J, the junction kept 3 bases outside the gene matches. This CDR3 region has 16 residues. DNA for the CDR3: TGTGCCAGCAGCTTAGTGGACAGGGCGAGCAATCAGCCCCAGCATTTT. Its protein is CASSLVDRASNQPQHF. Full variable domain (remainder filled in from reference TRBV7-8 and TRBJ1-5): GAGVSQSPRYKVAKRGQDVALRCDPISGHVSLFWYQQALGQGPEFLTYFQNEAQLDKSGLPSDRFFAERPEGSVSTLKIQRTQQEDSAVYLCASSLVDRASNQPQHFGDGTRLSIL.

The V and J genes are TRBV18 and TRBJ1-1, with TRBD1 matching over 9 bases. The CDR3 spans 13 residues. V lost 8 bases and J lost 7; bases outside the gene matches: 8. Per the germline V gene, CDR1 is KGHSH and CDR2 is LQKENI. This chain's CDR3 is CASQAGTGLEAFF. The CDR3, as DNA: TGTGCCAGCCAGGCAGGGACAGGGCTTGAAGCTTTCTTT.

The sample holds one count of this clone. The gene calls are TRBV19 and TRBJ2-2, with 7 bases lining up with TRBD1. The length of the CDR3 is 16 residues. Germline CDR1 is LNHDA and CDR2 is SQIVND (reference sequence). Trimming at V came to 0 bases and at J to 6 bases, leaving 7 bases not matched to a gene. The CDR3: CASSIDRDRLSGELFF. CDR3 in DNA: TGTGCCAGTAGTATAGATCGGGACAGACTATCCGGGGAGCTGTTTTTT.

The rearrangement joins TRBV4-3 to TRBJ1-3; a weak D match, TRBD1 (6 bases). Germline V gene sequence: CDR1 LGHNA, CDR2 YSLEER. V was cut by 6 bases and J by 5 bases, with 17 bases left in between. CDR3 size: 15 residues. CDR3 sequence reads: CASSPGEGVRNTIYF. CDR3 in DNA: TGCGCCAGCAGTCCCGGAGAGGGGGTTAGAAACACCATATATTTT.

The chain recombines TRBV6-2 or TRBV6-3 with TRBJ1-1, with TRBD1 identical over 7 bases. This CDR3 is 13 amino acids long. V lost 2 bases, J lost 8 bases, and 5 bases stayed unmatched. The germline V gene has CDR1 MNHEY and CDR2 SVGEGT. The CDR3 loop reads CASSYLRTGEAFF. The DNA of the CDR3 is TGTGCCAGCAGTTACCTCCGGACAGGCGAAGCTTTCTTT.

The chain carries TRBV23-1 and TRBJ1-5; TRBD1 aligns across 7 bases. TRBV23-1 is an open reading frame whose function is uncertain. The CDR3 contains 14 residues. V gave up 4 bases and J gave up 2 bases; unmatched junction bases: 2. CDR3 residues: CASSLGQGNQPQHF. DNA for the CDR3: TGCGCCAGCAGTCTTGGACAGGGCAATCAGCCCCAGCATTTT.

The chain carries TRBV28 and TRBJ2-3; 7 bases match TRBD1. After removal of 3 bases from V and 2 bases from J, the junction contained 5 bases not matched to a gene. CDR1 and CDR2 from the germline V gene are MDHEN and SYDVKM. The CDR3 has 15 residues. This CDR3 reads CASSFSGQNTDTQYF. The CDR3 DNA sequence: TGTGCCAGCAGTTTCTCGGGACAGAACACAGATACGCAGTATTTT.

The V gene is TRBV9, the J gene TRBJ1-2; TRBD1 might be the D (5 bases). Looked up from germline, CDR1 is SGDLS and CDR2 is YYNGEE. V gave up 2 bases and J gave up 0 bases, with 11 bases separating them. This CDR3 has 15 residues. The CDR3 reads CASSVYGTSNYGYTF. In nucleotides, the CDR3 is TGTGCCAGCAGCGTGTATGGGACTTCTAACTATGGCTACACCTTC.